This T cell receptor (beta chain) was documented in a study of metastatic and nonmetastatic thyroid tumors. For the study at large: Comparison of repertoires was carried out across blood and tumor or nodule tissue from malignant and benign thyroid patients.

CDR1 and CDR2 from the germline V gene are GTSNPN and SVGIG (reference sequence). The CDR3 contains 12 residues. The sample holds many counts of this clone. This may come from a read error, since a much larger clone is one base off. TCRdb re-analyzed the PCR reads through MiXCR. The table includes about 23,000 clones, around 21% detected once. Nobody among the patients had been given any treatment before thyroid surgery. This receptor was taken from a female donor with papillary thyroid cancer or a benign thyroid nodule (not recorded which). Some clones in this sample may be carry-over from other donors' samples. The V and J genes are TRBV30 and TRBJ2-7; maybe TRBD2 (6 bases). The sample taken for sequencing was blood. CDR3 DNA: TGTGCCTGGAGGCGGGATTCCTGCGAGCAGTACTTC. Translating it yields CAWRRDSCEQYF.